The T cell receptor (beta chain) under discussion was sequenced for a study of vaccination and CD4 T cells after COVID-19. The wider study: By nasal swab PCR, the convalescent patients were SARS-CoV-2 positive, with under 10 mild cases and one severe. The stimulating agents, overlapping spike peptides, came from SARS-CoV-2, HCoV-NL63, HCoV-OC43 and HCoV-229E.

With the Oncomine TCR Beta short-read assay, DNA from cultured CD4+ T cells was sequenced. Via MiXCR, TCRdb re-called the PCR reads, giving one row per CDR3 protein. This sample has around 25,000 distinct CDR3 sequences; approximately 59% occur once, and the top ten carry roughly 2.8%. Treatment: approximately nine-day PBMC culture with coronavirus spike peptide pools or control peptides (ViraFEST assay). ViraFEST enlarged antigen-specific T cell populations with peptide pools and afterwards sequenced TCRs. Germline V gene data show CDR1 as GTSNPN and CDR2 as SVGIG (reference sequence). Deletions cut 1 base from V and 1 base from J, with 7 bases between. This CDR3 is 13 amino acids long. Details on this clonotype: What it binds is not known.

The receptor comes from a human donor who had recovered from COVID-19. The rearrangement links TRBV30 to TRBJ1-1; D remains ambiguous. Sample: CD4+ T cells from blood, cultured in vitro. DNA of the CDR3: TGTGCCTGGAGTGCCGGAAGGAACACTGAAGCTTTCTTT. Its protein is CAWSAGRNTEAFF.